These T cell receptor beta chains were read from a single sample in a study of T cells in Graves' hyperthyroidism and ophthalmopathy. TCRdb redid the calling of the multiplex PCR reads with MiXCR, one entry per CDR3 protein. Here the sample spans fewer than 600,000 distinct CDR3 sequences, approximately 15% being singletons. Sequencing input: blood. The origin of the receptors is a woman younger than 30 with Graves' hyperthyroidism. CDR3s include the opening cysteine and the closing phenylalanine or tryptophan. D genes are given only for firm matches. A clone size is listed for some rows: how often the clone was seen (once, few, many), or a class if it is expanded.

j_call clone_size v_call d_call cdr3_aa cdr3_nt
TRBJ1-1 many TRBV30 . CAWSSAPGNTEAFF TGTGCCTGGAGTTCCGCCCCGGGGAACACTGAAGCTTTCTTT
TRBJ2-1 . TRBV12-3/TRBV12-4 TRBD2 CASSFRPGLAFNEQFF TGTGCCAGCAGTTTTAGGCCGGGACTAGCTTTCAATGAGCAGTTCTTC
TRBJ1-5 many TRBV29-1 . CSVQAYSNQPQHF TGCAGCGTGCAAGCATATAGCAATCAGCCCCAGCATTTT
TRBJ1-6 many TRBV6-1 . CASRRLDSPLHF TGTGCCAGCAGGAGGCTGGATTCACCCCTCCACTTT
TRBJ2-7 many TRBV29-1 . CSVALSYEQYF TGCAGCGTGGCACTGTCCTACGAGCAGTACTTC
TRBJ2-1 few TRBV5-4 TRBD2 CASSPGTSAGEQFF TGTGCCAGCAGTCCCGGGACTAGCGCGGGTGAGCAGTTCTTC
TRBJ2-3 many TRBV19 . CASRSASDSHTQYF TGTGCCAGTAGGTCTGCTTCGGACTCGCATACGCAGTATTTT
TRBJ1-3 many TRBV12-3/TRBV12-4 . CASRGTSLGGNTIYF TGTGCCAGCAGGGGGACTTCCCTCGGGGGAAACACCATATATTTT
TRBJ2-1 . TRBV20-1 TRBD2 CSAPGLAGEVGGYNEQFF TGCAGTGCTCCAGGACTAGCGGGAGAAGTCGGGGGTTACAATGAGCAGTTCTTC
TRBJ2-1 many TRBV5-1 TRBD2 CASRNLAGDNEQFF TGCGCCAGCAGAAATCTAGCGGGCGACAATGAGCAGTTCTTC
TRBJ2-7 . TRBV19 . CATRRGFRGSYEQYF TGTGCCACCCGAAGGGGGTTCCGTGGGTCCTACGAGCAGTACTTC
TRBJ2-7 . TRBV27 TRBD1 CASSLLGQGLPYEQYF TGTGCCAGCAGTTTACTAGGACAGGGGTTACCCTACGAGCAGTACTTC
TRBJ1-1 many TRBV28 . CASSSPGGRNTEAFF TGTGCCAGCAGCTCACCCGGGGGACGTAACACTGAAGCTTTCTTT
TRBJ2-5 many TRBV11-3 TRBD2 CASSLDSLAGGLETQYF TGTGCCAGCAGCTTAGATTCTCTAGCGGGAGGACTAGAGACCCAGTACTTC
TRBJ1-2 . TRBV27 TRBD1 CASSAGTGNGYTF TGTGCCAGCAGTGCCGGGACAGGGAATGGCTACACCTTC
TRBJ2-6 few TRBV15 TRBD1 CATSRAPDRGDSGANVLTF TGTGCCACCAGCAGAGCCCCGGACAGGGGAGACTCTGGGGCCAACGTCCTGACTTTC
TRBJ1-2 . TRBV12-3/TRBV12-4 TRBD1 CASRADRDYGYTF TGTGCCAGCAGGGCAGACAGGGACTATGGCTACACCTTC
TRBJ2-2 . TRBV7-9 TRBD2 CASSPGLAGLIGELFF TGTGCCAGCAGCCCCGGACTAGCGGGATTGATCGGGGAGCTGTTTTTT
TRBJ1-5 few TRBV19 TRBD1 CASTPRGQGVLGPQHF TGTGCCAGTACCCCTCGTGGACAGGGGGTTTTAGGTCCCCAGCATTTT
TRBJ2-7 . TRBV7-3 TRBD2 CASSLAGGCEQYF TGTGCCAGCAGCTTAGCGGGAGGCTGCGAGCAGTACTTC
TRBJ2-1 once TRBV27 TRBD2 CASTHGTSRYNEQFF TGTGCCAGCACCCACGGGACTAGCAGATACAATGAGCAGTTCTTC
TRBJ2-1 once TRBV4-1 TRBD2 CASSQFRLAGDNEQFF TGCGCCAGCAGCCAATTCCGACTAGCGGGCGACAATGAGCAGTTCTTC
TRBJ2-5 many TRBV20-1 . CSARDPTTQYF TGCAGTGCTAGAGACCCCACCACCCAGTACTTC
TRBJ2-5 many TRBV15 TRBD2 CATSRDGTSGRLAETQYF TGTGCCACCAGCAGAGACGGTACTAGCGGGAGACTCGCAGAGACCCAGTACTTC
TRBJ2-2 many TRBV12-3/TRBV12-4 . CASSPQGRANTGELFF TGTGCCAGCAGTCCCCAAGGCAGAGCGAACACCGGGGAGCTGTTTTTT
TRBJ1-5 many TRBV12-3/TRBV12-4 TRBD1 CASSWDRGGTSNQPQHF TGTGCCAGCAGTTGGGACAGGGGTGGGACGAGCAATCAGCCCCAGCATTTT
TRBJ2-7 many TRBV5-1 . CASRAGIYEQYF TGCGCCAGCAGGGCAGGGATCTACGAGCAGTACTTC
TRBJ1-1 many TRBV18 TRBD1 CASSQEELQGSLEAFF TGTGCCAGCTCACAAGAGGAGTTACAGGGGAGCCTTGAAGCTTTCTTT
TRBJ2-7 many TRBV7-9 TRBD1 CASSIPGQGAEQYF TGTGCCAGCAGCATACCGGGACAGGGGGCCGAGCAGTACTTC
TRBJ2-1 few TRBV9 . CASSVMGSADEQFF TGTGCCAGCAGCGTGATGGGCTCCGCGGATGAGCAGTTCTTC